What follows are 10 T cell receptor beta chains derived from one specimen sequenced in a study of blood T cell repertoires in COVID-19 (TCRdb year 2020). Libraries were made using the immunoSEQ multiplex PCR assay. TCRdb carries this immuneACCESS record with in-frame sequences only. Its versions omit some clonotypes, under half of them owing to an unresolved V gene in the studies checked, with the rest unexplained. In all, the sample holds about 77,000 clones, and roughly 90% of those were seen once. Roughly 15% of the sample comes from the top ten. The specimen was peripheral blood. These receptors came from a woman over 75 with active or convalescent COVID-19.

This chain connects TRBV28 to TRBJ2-3, with 12 bases lining up with TRBD1. Germline CDR1 and CDR2: MDHEN and SYDVKM. The CDR3 has 17 amino acids. Losses at the gene ends were 1 base for V and 1 base for J; bases not matched to a gene: 3. In DNA form, the CDR3 reads TGTGCCAGCAGTTTATTATGGGACAGGGGGCGCACAGATACGCAGTATTTT. Its protein product is CASSLLWDRGRTDTQYF.

The gene calls are TRBV5-8 and TRBJ2-3; maybe TRBD2 (6 bases). V was cut by 0 bases and J by 1 base, with 15 bases left in between. CDR1 and CDR2 (germline): SGHTS, YDEGEE. This CDR3 contains 17 residues. This CDR3 reads CASSLAWGERGTDTQYF. CDR3 sequence (DNA): TGTGCCAGCAGCTTGGCTTGGGGGGAGAGGGGCACAGATACGCAGTATTTT.

The genes are TRBV4-2 and TRBJ2-5, with no clear D. V shed 4 bases and J shed 2 bases, with 14 bases lying between them. CDR3 size: 15 residues. Germline CDR1 reads LGHNA; CDR2 reads YNFKEQ. CDR3 coding DNA: TGTGCCAGCAGCCCTACCGGTCCACTTCAAGAGACCCAGTACTTC. It yields the protein CASSPTGPLQETQYF.

This clone was detected only once. The chain joins TRBV6-6 to TRBJ1-1; weak D call: TRBD1 (6 bases). The V gene's germline CDR1 is MNHNY and CDR2 SVGAGI (reference sequence). Deletions cut 6 bases from V and 2 bases from J, with 16 bases between. The length of the CDR3 is 15 residues. CDR3 in DNA: TGTGCCAGCAGACCCCCCGGGACACTTAACACTGAAGCTTTCTTT. It encodes CASRPPGTLNTEAFF.

The rearrangement links TRBV28 to TRBJ1-3, with 8 bases fitting TRBD1. The V gene end was trimmed by 6 bases and the J gene end by 4 bases; junction bases not matched to a gene: 8. The CDR3 has 15 amino acids. Per the germline V gene, CDR1 is MDHEN and CDR2 is SYDVKM. CDR3 in DNA: TGTGCCAGCAGGCGCCAGGGGGCTAAAGGAAACACCATATATTTT. Residues: CASRRQGAKGNTIYF.

Details on this clone: The identical CDR3 is also encoded by other nucleotide sequences in the sample. The chain recombines TRBV24-1 with TRBJ1-2, with D possibly TRBD1 on 6 matching bases. Between the trimmed V and J ends, which lost 2 bases and 6 bases, there was a span of 6 bases. Germline loops: CDR1 KGHDR, CDR2 SFDVKD. The CDR3 runs to 12 residues. The chain's CDR3 is CATSDYRDGYTF. The CDR3 bases are TGTGCCACCAGTGATTACAGGGATGGCTACACCTTC.

The CDR3 DNA reads TGTGCCAGCAGCTTAGTAAAGAACACTGAAGCTTTCTTT. Translation: CASSLVKNTEAFF. The chain joins TRBV7-2 to TRBJ1-1; D remains unclear. With 1 base removed from V and 1 base from J, the gap between germline ends came to 4 bases. CDR3 length equals 13 residues. Germline loops: CDR1 SGHTA, CDR2 FQGNSA.

The chain recombines TRBV2 with TRBJ2-1; 10 nucleotides match TRBD2. V gave up 5 bases and J gave up 2 bases; unmatched junction bases: 3. From germline, CDR1 is SNHLY and CDR2 FYNNEI. This CDR3 has 15 amino acids. The DNA of the CDR3 is TGTGCCAGCAGTTTAGCGGGGGGCCCCTACAATGAGCAGTTCTTC. Amino acids: CASSLAGGPYNEQFF.

J is TRBJ2-1 and V is TRBV10-3, with 10 bases fitting TRBD2. Germline V gene data show CDR1 as ENHRY and CDR2 as SYGVKD. After removal of 6 bases from V and 5 bases from J, the junction contained 10 bases not matched to a gene. The CDR3 is 16 amino acids. The CDR3 DNA is TGTGCCATCAGAACCTCCTCCGGGACTAGCGACAATGAGCAGTTCTTC. It translates to CAIRTSSGTSDNEQFF.

The gene calls are TRBV2 and TRBJ1-6; D uncertain. The CDR3 runs to 15 residues. CDR1 is SNHLY and CDR2 is FYNNEI in the germline V gene. Trimming pared 6 bases from V and 0 bases from J, leaving 9 bases between. The CDR3 DNA sequence: TGTGCCAGCAGCCAAGAGAGCTCCTATAATTCACCCCTCCACTTT. Its protein is CASSQESSYNSPLHF. Supplemented by reference TRBV2 and TRBJ1-6, the full variable domain reads EPEVTQTPSHQVTQMGQEVILRCVPISNHLYFYWYRQILGQKVEFLVSFYNNEISEKSEIFDDQFSVERPDGSNFTLKIRSTKLEDSAMYFCASSQESSYNSPLHFGNGTRLTVT.